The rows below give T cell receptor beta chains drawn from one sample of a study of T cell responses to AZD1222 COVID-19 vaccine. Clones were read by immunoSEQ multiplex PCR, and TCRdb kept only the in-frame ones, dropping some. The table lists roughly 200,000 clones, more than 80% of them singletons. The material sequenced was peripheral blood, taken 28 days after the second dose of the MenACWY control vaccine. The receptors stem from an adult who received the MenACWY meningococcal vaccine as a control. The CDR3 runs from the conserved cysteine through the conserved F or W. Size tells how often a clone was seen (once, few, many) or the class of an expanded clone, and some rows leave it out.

CDR3: CASSLDGESPLHF; J: TRBJ1-6; V: TRBV11-3; size: -
CDR3: CASSLTGSGGLNTEAFF; J: TRBJ1-1; V: TRBV7-3; size: -
CDR3: CAWSVLVSRATQYF; J: TRBJ2-5; V: TRBV30; size: -
CDR3: CASSPFSPRDIRRNEQFF; J: TRBJ2-1; V: TRBV5-5; size: -
CDR3: CASSLAATPGDEQFF; J: TRBJ2-1; V: TRBV7-2; size: -
CDR3: CASSLLGEKLFF; J: TRBJ1-4; V: TRBV28; size: -
CDR3: CATSTGQGGEKLFF; J: TRBJ1-4; V: TRBV15; size: -
CDR3: CASTPGPSFDEQYF; J: TRBJ2-7; V: TRBV6-6; size: -
CDR3: CAISGDDRGVGGPQHF; J: TRBJ1-5; V: TRBV10-3; size: -
CDR3: CASSLNGLNTEAFF; J: TRBJ1-1; V: TRBV19; size: -
CDR3: CASSQGGGAYEQYF; J: TRBJ2-7; V: TRBV3-1/TRBV3-2; size: -
CDR3: CASGEPGQVGYEQYF; J: TRBJ2-7; V: TRBV12-5; size: -
CDR3: CASKLARGGDTQYF; J: TRBJ2-3; V: TRBV11-3; size: once
CDR3: CASTVGGVSSYEQYF; J: TRBJ2-7; V: TRBV5-4; size: -
CDR3: CASSPDRNYGYTF; J: TRBJ1-2; V: TRBV5-1; size: -
CDR3: CASSIRTGAADQPQHF; J: TRBJ1-5; V: TRBV19; size: -
CDR3: CASSLSLGGYEQYF; J: TRBJ2-7; V: TRBV27; size: -
CDR3: CAWSPAYEQYF; J: TRBJ2-7; V: TRBV30; size: once
CDR3: CASSQESPFYEQYF; J: TRBJ2-7; V: TRBV4-1; size: once
CDR3: CASSEGRRQGSGYTF; J: TRBJ1-2; V: TRBV10-1; size: -
CDR3: CATSETPGQGRGGYTF; J: TRBJ1-2; V: TRBV24-1; size: -
CDR3: CASSEPGQVYEQYF; J: TRBJ2-7; V: TRBV25-1; size: -
CDR3: CASSEFASVDALNEQFF; J: TRBJ2-1; V: TRBV25-1; size: -
CDR3: CASSLGDPTLGGYTF; J: TRBJ1-2; V: TRBV28; size: -
CDR3: CASSLRGLTDTQYF; J: TRBJ2-3; V: TRBV7-9; size: -
CDR3: CASTYAGAPGDEQFF; J: TRBJ2-1; V: TRBV4-3; size: -
CDR3: CSVGWATNTGELFF; J: TRBJ2-2; V: TRBV29-1; size: -
CDR3: CASSWGGAETQYF; J: TRBJ2-5; V: TRBV7-2; size: -
CDR3: CASSLGMGDNQPQHF; J: TRBJ1-5; V: TRBV5-1; size: -
CDR3: CASSHHSGTGTGELFF; J: TRBJ2-2; V: TRBV3-1/TRBV3-2; size: -
CDR3: CASSAGTRGWGEQFF; J: TRBJ2-1; V: TRBV9; size: -
CDR3: CASGHSGSSYNEQFF; J: TRBJ2-1; V: TRBV12-5; size: -
CDR3: CASSPPDRVGETQYF; J: TRBJ2-5; V: TRBV5-1; size: -
CDR3: CASSLAGGSSTDTQYF; J: TRBJ2-3; V: TRBV7-2; size: -
CDR3: CASSPYREYNEQFF; J: TRBJ2-1; V: TRBV19; size: -
CDR3: CSVVETKAFF; J: TRBJ1-1; V: TRBV29-1; size: -
CDR3: CASSIDRGKAIYF; J: TRBJ1-3; V: TRBV19; size: -
CDR3: CAWRGIGGVTEAFF; J: TRBJ1-1; V: TRBV30; size: -
CDR3: CASRRLAGRTDTQYF; J: TRBJ2-3; V: TRBV7-8; size: -
CDR3: CASSLGRGPSYEQYF; J: TRBJ2-7; V: TRBV7-8; size: -
CDR3: CASSTNTANTEAFF; J: TRBJ1-1; V: TRBV5-1; size: once
CDR3: CASSEGLAGVNEQFF; J: TRBJ2-1; V: TRBV2; size: -
CDR3: CACSWRGLNTEAFF; J: TRBJ1-1; V: TRBV30; size: -
CDR3: CASSYYSGAQETQYF; J: TRBJ2-5; V: TRBV11-2; size: -